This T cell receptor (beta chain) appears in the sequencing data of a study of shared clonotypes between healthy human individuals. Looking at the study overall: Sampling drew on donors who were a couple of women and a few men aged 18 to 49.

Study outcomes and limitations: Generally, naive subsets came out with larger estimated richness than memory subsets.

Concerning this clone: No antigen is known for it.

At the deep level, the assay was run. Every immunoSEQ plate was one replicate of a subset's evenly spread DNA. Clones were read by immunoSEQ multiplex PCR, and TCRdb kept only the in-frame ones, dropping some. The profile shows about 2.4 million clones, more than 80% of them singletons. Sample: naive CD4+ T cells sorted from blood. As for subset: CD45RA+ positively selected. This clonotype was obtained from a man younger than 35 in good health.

Here the CDR3 reads CASSLGFSETQYF. The CDR3 bases are TGTGCCAGCAGCTTAGGGTTTTCGGAGACCCAGTACTTC. The rearrangement links TRBV11-2 to TRBJ2-5; D remains unclear. Germline V gene data show CDR1 as SGHAT and CDR2 as FQNNGV. Trimming stripped 1 base from V and 5 bases from J, with 8 bases between. The CDR3 sequence is 13 residues long.